These T cell receptor beta chains were read from a single sample in a study of blood T cells in healthy people across ages. From the 5' RACE reads, TCRdb called clonotypes with MiXCR, one entry per CDR3 protein. The sample lists about 640,000 distinct CDR3 sequences, roughly 50% seen once, with 30% to 45% in the top ten. Sequences were obtained from blood. Every receptor here comes from a man aged 55 to 70 in good health. The conserved cysteine and the conserved F or W are not part of the CDR3 here.

J,V,CDR3
TRBJ2-5,TRBV2,ASNPLTQQETQY
TRBJ1-2,TRBV27,ASSLSGQGLGGYT
TRBJ1-6,TRBV5-1,ASSNDRPGSYNSPLH
TRBJ2-5,TRBV20-1,SAREEGRGETQY
TRBJ2-1,TRBV7-2,ASSPRLRPYNEQF
TRBJ2-1,TRBV5-1,ASQQGTYNEQF
TRBJ1-2,TRBV12-3/TRBV12-4,ASSATGNYGYT
TRBJ2-3,TRBV19,ASSIRTSGGKSSTDTQY
TRBJ2-5,TRBV29-1,SVTAGGWPQETQY
TRBJ2-5,TRBV7-2,ASSFQWGPQETQY
TRBJ2-5,TRBV29-1,SALRGQETQY
TRBJ2-3,TRBV20-1,SARDRDTQY
TRBJ2-7,TRBV5-1,ASSLGAATYEQY
TRBJ2-6,TRBV20-1,SASSLQGDLGANVLT
TRBJ2-1,TRBV4-2,ASSQETSGGYNEQF
TRBJ2-1,TRBV2,ASRAYNEQF
TRBJ2-7,TRBV27,ASGLTGGVAYEQY
TRBJ2-7,TRBV7-2,ASSLASGTPSYEQY
TRBJ2-7,TRBV18,ASSSLAGGWYEQY
TRBJ2-3,TRBV10-3,AISAGQGRTDTQY
TRBJ2-3,TRBV4-1,ASSQGGFTSTDTQY
TRBJ2-3,TRBV5-1,ASSLVGTSGASGDTQY
TRBJ1-6,TRBV7-2,ASSSRLSSPLH
TRBJ1-6,TRBV12-3/TRBV12-4,ASRLGLGSYNSPLH
TRBJ2-7,TRBV6-6,ASSPRGVNSYEQY
TRBJ2-1,TRBV20-1,SASGGIGYNEQF
TRBJ2-3,TRBV28,ASATVSTDTQY
TRBJ2-1,TRBV7-8,ASSLARTSGSHNEQF
TRBJ1-2,TRBV5-1,ASSRGQGAYGYT